One and the same sample provided the 28 T cell receptor beta chains below, sequenced in a study of patients and donors after allogeneic stem cell transplantation. TCRdb recomputed calls from the RT-PCR reads with MiXCR, one row per CDR3 protein. Seen here are about 24,000 distinct CDR3 sequences, 40% to 45% observed once, and the top ten hold 65% to 85%. What was sequenced was blood, either unsorted or a sorted T cell fraction (not recorded which). The receptors come from a human donor who was either an allogeneic HSCT recipient or a stem cell or donor lymphocyte infusion donor (not recorded which). It is not recorded whose cells these are; they may come from a transplant donor.

V gene TRBV12-3 or TRBV12-4 combines with J gene TRBJ1-5; D is unresolved. There are 14 residues in the CDR3. V dropped 7 bases and J dropped 0 bases, with 10 bases sitting between them. CDR3 sequence reads: CASTEAYSNQPQHF. In nucleotides, the CDR3 is TGTGCCAGCACAGAAGCTTATAGCAATCAGCCCCAGCATTTT.

This clonotype occurred a few times. The chain employs TRBV2 and TRBJ1-5, with unresolved D. CDR3 length equals 15 residues. The germline CDR1 and CDR2 sequences are SNHLY and FYNNEI. Trimming took off 3 bases at V and 5 bases at J, with 14 bases between the two ends. The CDR3, as DNA: TGTGCCAGCAGTGAGATGTCAGTGCAGTATCAGCCCCAGCATTTT. It is translated as CASSEMSVQYQPQHF.

This clonotype was observed a few times. The chain carries TRBV6-6 and TRBJ1-5; TRBD1 aligns across 9 bases. Per germline, CDR1 MNHNY and CDR2 SVGAGI (reference sequence). The CDR3 has 16 amino acids. J gave up 2 bases and V 5 bases, and 7 bases lay outside the gene matches. CDR3 region: CASSVRQGGGNQPQHF. CDR3 sequence (DNA): TGTGCCAGCAGTGTACGACAGGGGGGGGGCAATCAGCCCCAGCATTTT.

The chain carries TRBV7-3 and TRBJ2-3; D call uncertain. The CDR3 is made up of 13 amino acids. The germline V and J ends were trimmed by 0 bases and 5 bases, with 6 bases remaining between them. Germline-derived CDR1 and CDR2 are SGHTA and FQGTGA. The CDR3: CASSLTMIDTQYF. The CDR3 region has the DNA TGTGCCAGCAGCTTAACCATGATAGATACGCAGTATTTT.

This clonotype was counted only a few times. This chain uses TRBV18 with TRBJ2-5; D not resolved. V shed 3 bases and J shed 3 bases, with 11 bases lying between them. CDR1 is KGHSH and CDR2 is LQKENI in the germline V gene. CDR3 length: 14 residues. The CDR3 coding sequence is TGTGCCAGCTCACCGCCAAACTTCGAAGAGACCCAGTACTTC. This codes for CASSPPNFEETQYF.

The V and J genes are TRBV6-2 or TRBV6-3 and TRBJ1-1; 7 bases align to TRBD1. The trim removed 4 bases at V and 8 bases at J, leaving 7 bases unmatched. From germline, CDR1 is MNHEY and CDR2 SVGEGT. This CDR3 has 13 amino acids. The CDR3 nucleotides are TGTGCCAGCAGTTTGGACAGGTTGTTCGAAGCTTTCTTT. Its protein is CASSLDRLFEAFF.

This clonotype was observed a few times. This chain uses TRBV5-1 with TRBJ2-1, with D perhaps TRBD1 (5 bases). Germline V gene sequence: CDR1 SGHRS, CDR2 YFSETQ. This CDR3 is 14 amino acids long. V lost 8 bases and J 5 bases, leaving 17 bases between the germline ends. This CDR3 is CASRTATANNEQFF. The CDR3 nucleotides read TGCGCCAGTCGAACCGCGACAGCGAACAATGAGCAGTTCTTC.

This clonotype has only one observation. The V and J genes are TRBV10-3 and TRBJ2-7, with 10 bases identical to TRBD2. This CDR3 comprises 16 residues. Germline V lookup: CDR1 ENHRY, CDR2 SYGVKD. The junction had 7 bases not matched to a gene; V was cut back by 5 bases and J by 0 bases. CDR3 nucleotides: TGTGCCATCAGTTTCCTATCTAGCGGGGGCTCCTACGAGCAGTACTTC. Translation gives CAISFLSSGGSYEQYF.

This chain connects TRBV7-2 to TRBJ2-5; a weak D match, TRBD2 (6 bases). Trimming pared 1 base from V and 2 bases from J, leaving 11 bases between. CDR3 size: 15 residues. Germline V gene lookup returns CDR1 SGHTA and CDR2 FQGNSA. CDR3 in amino acids: CASSLGGTRQETQYF. In DNA, the CDR3 is TGTGCCAGCAGCTTAGGCGGGACGCGACAAGAGACCCAGTACTTC.

In its sample, this clonotype was seen a few times. The V gene is TRBV5-1, the J gene TRBJ1-1; 8 bases are a match to TRBD1. The germline CDR1 and CDR2 sequences are SGHRS and YFSETQ. This CDR3 is 19 amino acids long. After removal of 1 base from V and 0 bases from J, the junction contained 14 bases not matched to a gene. CDR3 loop: CASSLYGFLVGQVNTEAFF. The CDR3 DNA follows: TGCGCCAGCAGCTTGTATGGTTTTCTTGTGGGACAGGTGAACACTGAAGCTTTCTTT. The complete variable domain, with remaining parts taken from reference TRBV5-1 and TRBJ1-1, reads KAGVTQTPRYLIKTRGQQVTLSCSPISGHRSVSWYQQTPGQGLQFLFEYFSETQRNKGNFPGRFSGRQFSNSRSEMNVSTLELGDSALYLCASSLYGFLVGQVNTEAFFGQGTRLTVV.

In its sample, this clonotype was seen many times. The rearrangement links TRBV29-1 to TRBJ1-3; D gene unclear. The CDR3 has 12 amino acids. Germline V gene sequence: CDR1 SQVTM, CDR2 ANQGSEA. V gave up 4 bases and J gave up 2 bases, with 6 bases separating them. The chain's CDR3 is CSVGTAGNTIYF. In DNA form, the CDR3 reads TGCAGCGTTGGAACAGCTGGAAACACCATATATTTT.

This clonotype was recorded a few times. The gene calls are TRBV18 and TRBJ1-2, with D possibly TRBD1 on 5 matching bases. The V gene's germline CDR1 is KGHSH and CDR2 LQKENI. V was pared by 3 bases and J by 6 bases, with 14 bases between. The CDR3 length is 14 residues. The CDR3 protein is CASSPSGARDGYTF. The DNA of the CDR3 is TGTGCCAGCTCACCGTCTGGGGCGCGTGATGGCTACACCTTC.

This clonotype was seen a few times. V usage is TRBV12-3 or TRBV12-4 and J usage is TRBJ1-2; D not resolved. Deletions cut 3 bases from V and 6 bases from J, with 11 bases between. CDR3 length: 13 amino acids. The CDR3 protein is CASSLGQVNGYTF. CDR3 coding DNA: TGTGCCAGCAGTTTGGGTCAGGTTAATGGCTACACCTTC.

The rearrangement joins TRBV5-1 to TRBJ1-6, with 8 bases that match TRBD1. There are 16 residues in the CDR3. The V gene's germline CDR1 is SGHRS and CDR2 YFSETQ. The V and J ends lost 1 base and 5 bases, in that order; junction bases with no gene match: 5. CDR3 in amino acids: CASSLTPGQDNSPLHF. The CDR3 DNA reads TGCGCCAGCAGCTTGACGCCGGGACAGGATAATTCACCCCTCCACTTT.

The table lists this clonotype with a few counts. The chain uses TRBV3-1 and TRBJ1-4; D is unresolved. The ends were cut back, 3 bases at V and 4 bases at J, with 9 bases in the middle. The CDR3 spans 14 residues. Germline V CDR1 and CDR2: LGHDT, YNNKEL (reference sequence). This chain's CDR3 is CASSHLGFNEKLFF. The CDR3 coding sequence is TGTGCCAGCAGCCACTTGGGGTTTAATGAAAAACTGTTTTTT.

This clonotype was observed a handful of times. The gene calls are TRBV11-2 and TRBJ1-2; D not resolved. The CDR3 has 13 amino acids. With 5 bases removed from V and 0 bases from J, the gap between germline ends came to 7 bases. The germline V gene has CDR1 SGHAT and CDR2 FQNNGV. This CDR3 is CASSRGANYGYTF. The CDR3 nucleotides are TGTGCCAGCAGCCGTGGGGCTAACTATGGCTACACCTTC.

In this sample, this clonotype turned up a few times. The rearrangement links TRBV27 to TRBJ1-5, with D unresolved. The CDR3 is 13 residues long. V was trimmed by 5 bases and J by 4 bases, leaving 9 bases between them. Germline V gene lookup returns CDR1 MNHEY and CDR2 SMNVEV (reference sequence). CDR3 nucleotides: TGTGCCAGCAGTCCTACTTGGAATCAGCCCCAGCATTTT. Protein sequence: CASSPTWNQPQHF.

The chain employs TRBV5-6 and TRBJ1-3, with a tentative D call TRBD1 (6 bases). The germline gives CDR1 SGHDT, CDR2 YYEEEE. The CDR3 is made up of 13 amino acids. V lost 5 bases and J 5 bases, leaving 11 bases between the germline ends. CDR3 loop: CASSTQGRNTIYF. The CDR3 DNA reads TGTGCCAGCAGTACACAGGGTCGAAACACCATATATTTT.

V is TRBV3-1 and J is TRBJ2-5, with 8 positions matching TRBD2. The CDR3 runs to 14 residues. CDR1 and CDR2 (germline): LGHDT, YNNKEL (reference sequence). The junction had 4 bases not matched to a gene; V was cut back by 2 bases and J by 5 bases. The CDR3 here is CASSQRGGPETQYF. CDR3 nucleotides: TGTGCCAGCAGCCAACGGGGGGGGCCCGAGACCCAGTACTTC.

The count of this clonotype is one. This sequence joins TRBV5-1 and TRBJ2-7; 7 positions agree with TRBD1. Germline assignment: CDR1 SGHRS and CDR2 YFSETQ. After removal of 3 bases from V and 0 bases from J, the junction contained 6 bases not matched to a gene. This CDR3 spans 15 amino acids. The CDR3 sequence is CASSWTGASSYEQYF. CDR3 DNA: TGCGCCAGCAGCTGGACAGGCGCGAGCTCCTACGAGCAGTACTTC. Together with reference TRBV5-1 and TRBJ2-7, the CDR3 gives the full variable domain: KAGVTQTPRYLIKTRGQQVTLSCSPISGHRSVSWYQQTPGQGLQFLFEYFSETQRNKGNFPGRFSGRQFSNSRSEMNVSTLELGDSALYLCASSWTGASSYEQYFGPGTRLTVT.

This clonotype appeared a few times. The genes are TRBV15 and TRBJ1-6; 7 bases match TRBD1. Germline CDR1 is LNHNV and CDR2 is YYDKDF (reference sequence). Losses at the gene ends were 8 bases for V and 0 bases for J; bases not matched to a gene: 10. The CDR3 is 17 amino acids. CDR3 loop: CATRKDRLSSYNSPLHF. CDR3 DNA: TGTGCCACCCGGAAGGACAGGTTAAGCTCCTATAATTCACCCCTCCACTTT. The whole variable domain, filled in from reference TRBV15 and TRBJ1-6, reads DAMVIQNPRYQVTQFGKPVTLSCSQTLNHNVMYWYQQKSSQAPKLLFHYYDKDFNNEADTPDNFQSRRPNTSFCFLDIRSPGLGDTAMYLCATRKDRLSSYNSPLHFGNGTRLTVT.

This clonotype was observed a few times. This chain joins TRBV12-3 or TRBV12-4 and TRBJ1-5; D call uncertain. The length of the CDR3 is 15 residues. The V gene lost 3 bases and the J gene lost 2 bases, with 11 bases spanning the gap. The CDR3 bases are TGTGCCAGCAGTTTTGTAGGGTATGGCAATCAGCCCCAGCATTTT. Translation: CASSFVGYGNQPQHF.

A remark on this clonotype: Just one base apart from a much larger clone, this may be a read error. No conserved phenylalanine or tryptophan is present at the end of the CDR3, so a read error is the likely explanation. The chain couples TRBV5-1 to TRBJ1-1, with D maybe TRBD1 (6 bases). The length of the CDR3 is 15 residues. V lost 0 bases and J 1 base, leaving 10 bases between the germline ends. In germline, CDR1 is SGHRS, CDR2 YFSETQ. CDR3 protein: CASSLAQGKNTEAFL. The CDR3 DNA is TGCGCCAGCAGCTTGGCCCAGGGGAAGAACACTGAAGCTTTCTTG.

This clonotype was counted once. The chain has TRBV4-2 and TRBJ2-3, with 10 bases aligning to TRBD2. Unmatched junction bases numbered 9, after V lost 0 bases and J lost 3 bases. The CDR3 is 18 residues long. Germline V gives CDR1 LGHNA, CDR2 YNFKEQ. CDR3 residues: CASSQDMASGGRTDTQYF. The CDR3 coding sequence is TGTGCCAGCAGCCAAGATATGGCTAGCGGGGGTAGAACAGATACGCAGTATTTT.

This clonotype appeared a single time. The chain couples TRBV12-3 or TRBV12-4 to TRBJ2-5; D possibly corresponds to TRBD2 (5 bases). Trimming stripped 5 bases from V and 1 base from J, with 8 bases between. The CDR3 is made up of 13 amino acids. The CDR3 protein is CASSPGTQETQYF. In DNA form, the CDR3 reads TGTGCCAGCAGTCCGGGAACCCAAGAGACCCAGTACTTC.

In this sample, this clonotype turned up a few times. The chain carries TRBV7-2 and TRBJ2-5, with 8 bases aligning to TRBD2. Germline V gives CDR1 SGHTA, CDR2 FQGNSA. With 6 bases clipped from V and 5 bases from J, the junction kept 8 bases outside the gene matches. This CDR3 comprises 14 residues. The CDR3 region is CASRNAGGGETQYF. The DNA of the CDR3 is TGTGCCAGCAGGAACGCGGGGGGAGGTGAGACCCAGTACTTC.

The V and J genes are TRBV5-1 and TRBJ1-4, with a possible D match to TRBD1 (6 bases). The CDR3 spans 15 residues. In germline, CDR1 is SGHRS, CDR2 YFSETQ. V dropped 1 base and J dropped 5 bases, with 12 bases sitting between them. CDR3 amino acids: CASSLTGQRNEKLFF. The CDR3 DNA follows: TGCGCCAGCAGCTTGACCGGACAGCGCAATGAAAAACTGTTTTTT.

The gene calls are TRBV6-4 and TRBJ1-2; tentatively, D is TRBD1 (6 bases). V was trimmed by 5 bases and J by 5 bases, leaving 18 bases between them. The CDR3 has 15 amino acids. Germline V lookup: CDR1 MRHNA, CDR2 SNTAGT. The CDR3 protein is CASSSGPDSLYGYTF. CDR3 nucleotide sequence: TGTGCCAGCAGTTCTGGTCCGGACAGCCTATATGGCTACACCTTC.